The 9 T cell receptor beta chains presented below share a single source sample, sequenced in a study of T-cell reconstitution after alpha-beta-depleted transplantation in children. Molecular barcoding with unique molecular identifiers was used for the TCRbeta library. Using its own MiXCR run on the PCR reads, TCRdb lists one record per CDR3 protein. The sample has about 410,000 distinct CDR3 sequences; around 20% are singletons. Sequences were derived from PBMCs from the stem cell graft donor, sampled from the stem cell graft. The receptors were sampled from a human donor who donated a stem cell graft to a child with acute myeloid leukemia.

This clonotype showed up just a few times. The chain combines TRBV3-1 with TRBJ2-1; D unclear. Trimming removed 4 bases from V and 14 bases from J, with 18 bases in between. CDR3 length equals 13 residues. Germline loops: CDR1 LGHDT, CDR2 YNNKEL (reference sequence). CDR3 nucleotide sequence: TGTGCCAGCAGCCTCTCCGACGGCACCGTGAAGTTCTTC. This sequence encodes CASSLSDGTVKFF.

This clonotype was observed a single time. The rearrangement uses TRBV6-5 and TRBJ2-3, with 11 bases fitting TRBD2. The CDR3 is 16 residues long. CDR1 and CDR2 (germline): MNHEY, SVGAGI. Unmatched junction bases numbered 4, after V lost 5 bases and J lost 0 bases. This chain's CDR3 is CASSRGLAASTDTQYF. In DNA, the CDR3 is TGTGCCAGCAGTAGGGGACTAGCGGCTAGCACAGATACGCAGTATTTT.

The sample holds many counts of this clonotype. The CDR3 DNA reads as TGTGCCAGCAGCCAAGACGGAAGGCCTTCCTACGAGCAGTACTTC. Translated: CASSQDGRPSYEQYF. The chain carries TRBV4-2 and TRBJ2-7; D call uncertain. The CDR3 covers 15 residues. V was shortened by 0 bases and J by 1 base, with 10 bases between the two germline ends. Germline loops: CDR1 LGHNA, CDR2 YNFKEQ.

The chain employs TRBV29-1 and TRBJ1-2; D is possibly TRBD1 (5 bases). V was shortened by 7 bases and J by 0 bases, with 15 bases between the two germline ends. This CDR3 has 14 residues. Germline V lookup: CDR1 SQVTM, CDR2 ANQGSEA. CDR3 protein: CSAPTEQSNYGYTF. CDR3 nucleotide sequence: TGCAGCGCGCCGACAGAACAATCTAACTATGGCTACACCTTC.

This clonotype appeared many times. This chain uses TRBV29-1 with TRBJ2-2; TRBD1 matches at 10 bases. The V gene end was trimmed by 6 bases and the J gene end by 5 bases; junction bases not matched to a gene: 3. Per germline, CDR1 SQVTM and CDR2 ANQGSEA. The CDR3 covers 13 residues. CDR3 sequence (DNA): TGCAGCGTGGCGGGACAGGGGACCGGGGAGCTGTTTTTT. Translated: CSVAGQGTGELFF.

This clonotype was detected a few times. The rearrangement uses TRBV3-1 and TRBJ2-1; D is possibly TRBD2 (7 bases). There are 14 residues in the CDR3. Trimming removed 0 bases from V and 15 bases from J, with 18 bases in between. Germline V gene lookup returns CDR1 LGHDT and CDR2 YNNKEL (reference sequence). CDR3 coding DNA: TGTGCCAGCAGCCAAGATCGGGGGGCTAGACGTCTGTTCTTC. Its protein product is CASSQDRGARRLFF.

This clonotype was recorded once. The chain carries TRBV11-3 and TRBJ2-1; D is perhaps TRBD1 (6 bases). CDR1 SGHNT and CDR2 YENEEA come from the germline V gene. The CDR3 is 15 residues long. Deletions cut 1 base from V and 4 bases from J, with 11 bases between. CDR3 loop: CASSLAQGGYNEQFF. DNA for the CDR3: TGTGCCAGCAGCTTAGCACAGGGTGGTTACAATGAGCAGTTCTTC.

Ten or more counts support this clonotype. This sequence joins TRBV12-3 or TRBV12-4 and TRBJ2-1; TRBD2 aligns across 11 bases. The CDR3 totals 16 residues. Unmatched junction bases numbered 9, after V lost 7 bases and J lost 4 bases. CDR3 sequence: CASTATSGVSYNEQFF. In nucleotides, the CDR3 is TGTGCCAGCACCGCGACTAGCGGGGTGAGTTACAATGAGCAGTTCTTC.

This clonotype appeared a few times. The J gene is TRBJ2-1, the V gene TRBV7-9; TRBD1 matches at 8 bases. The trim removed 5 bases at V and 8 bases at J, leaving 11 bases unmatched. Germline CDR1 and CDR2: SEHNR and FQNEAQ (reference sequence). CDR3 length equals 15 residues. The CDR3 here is CASSPRTGLLDEQFF. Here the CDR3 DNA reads TGTGCCAGCAGCCCCCGGACAGGGCTTTTGGATGAGCAGTTCTTC.